This T cell receptor beta chain was sequenced for a study of blood T cells in healthy people across ages. V was clipped by 3 bases and J by 2 bases, with 20 bases between them. Germline CDR1 LGHDT, CDR2 YNNKEL (reference sequence). The CDR3 is made up of 17 amino acids. The authors ran a second PCR of 7 to 11 cycles using a sample-barcoded 5' primer and a J-beta primer mix. Tags on each cDNA molecule came from a template-switch adaptor with 12 random nucleotides. One entry per CDR3 protein, called by TCRdb with MiXCR from the 5' RACE reads. The sample comprises hundreds of thousands of distinct CDR3 sequences, approximately 53% of which are singletons, and around 25% rests with the top ten.

The V call is TRBV3-1, the J call TRBJ2-7, with D possibly TRBD2 on 6 matching bases. This sequence originates from a man in his forties in good health. The sample consisted of blood. In DNA, the CDR3 is TGTGCCAGCAGCCAGGGCAGGAGTAGCGGCCGGGCCTACGAGCAGTACTTC. Its protein product is CASSQGRSSGRAYEQYF.